The 19 T cell receptor beta chains presented below share a single source sample, sequenced in a study of cytomegalovirus exposure and HLA in healthy donors. The PCR contained 60 Vbeta and 13 Jbeta primers. Assay used: immunoSEQ multiplex PCR; TCRdb lists only in-frame clones, some missing. The sample lists roughly 180,000 clones; 80% were seen once. Sequenced input: PBMCs. These receptors were collected from a woman aged 45-65 years in good health and CMV-seropositive.

V gene TRBV7-6 combines with J gene TRBJ2-7; TRBD2 is a possible D gene (7 bases). Looked up from germline, CDR1 is SGHVS and CDR2 is FNYEAQ. CDR3 length: 16 amino acids. V was cut by 2 bases and J by 6 bases, with 20 bases left in between. This chain's CDR3 is CASSLMGGGARGEQYF. The CDR3 DNA sequence: TGTGCCAGCAGCTTAATGGGAGGGGGGGCAAGGGGCGAGCAGTACTTC.

V and J are TRBV4-2 and TRBJ2-1; 7 bases match TRBD2. Germline V gene sequence: CDR1 LGHNA, CDR2 YNFKEQ. Unmatched junction bases numbered 13, after V lost 0 bases and J lost 2 bases. The CDR3 spans 19 residues. CDR3 residues: CASSQDTPRGRAPYNEQFF. The CDR3 DNA sequence: TGTGCCAGCAGCCAAGATACTCCGAGAGGGAGGGCCCCCTACAATGAGCAGTTCTTC.

The chain recombines TRBV10-1 with TRBJ2-7; D is perhaps TRBD2 (7 bases). CDR3 length: 15 residues. V was cut by 0 bases and J by 6 bases, with 15 bases left in between. The germline V gene has CDR1 WNHNN and CDR2 SYGVQD (reference sequence). The CDR3, as DNA: TGCGCCAGCAGTGAGTCGAGGGGGGGACTACCCGAGCAGTACTTC. Translation gives CASSESRGGLPEQYF.

This chain joins TRBV7-9 and TRBJ2-7, with D maybe TRBD2 (6 bases). V gave up 0 bases and J gave up 4 bases, with 16 bases separating them. Germline CDR1 SEHNR, CDR2 FQNEAQ (reference sequence). The CDR3 spans 16 residues. The chain's CDR3 is CASSLAYGGTTYEQYF. As DNA, the CDR3 is TGTGCCAGCAGCTTAGCGTACGGCGGGACGACGTACGAGCAGTACTTC.

This chain links TRBV7-3 with TRBJ2-1; 8 nucleotides agree with TRBD2. Unmatched junction bases numbered 3, after V lost 2 bases and J lost 3 bases. This CDR3 has 15 residues. CDR1 is SGHTA and CDR2 is FQGTGA in the germline V gene. As DNA, the CDR3 is TGTGCCAGCAGCTTAGCGGGGGGACTCTACAATGAGCAGTTCTTC. It yields the protein CASSLAGGLYNEQFF.

This chain connects TRBV7-9 to TRBJ1-1; possible D gene TRBD1, 6 bases. The V gene lost 7 bases and the J gene lost 5 bases, with 17 bases spanning the gap. CDR1 is SEHNR and CDR2 is FQNEAQ in the germline V gene (reference sequence). CDR3 size: 14 residues. The CDR3 region is CASTPWQGTTEAFF. The DNA of the CDR3 is TGTGCCAGCACCCCGTGGCAGGGGACAACTGAAGCTTTCTTT.

The chain has TRBV5-1 and TRBJ1-2; D ambiguous. Germline CDR1 reads SGHRS; CDR2 reads YFSETQ. V was shortened by 4 bases and J by 8 bases, with 9 bases between the two germline ends. This CDR3 is built from 11 residues. The CDR3 sequence is CASSEDWGYTF. CDR3 bases: TGCGCCAGCAGCGAGGACTGGGGCTACACCTTC.

V and J are TRBV20-1 and TRBJ1-2; D remains ambiguous. This CDR3 contains 11 residues. V lost 3 bases to trimming and J lost 8 bases, with 10 bases between them. Per the germline V gene, CDR1 is DFQATT and CDR2 is SNEGSKA (reference sequence). For the CDR3, the DNA is TGCAGTGCTAGCCCCCTCGGGGGCTACACCTTC. Translating it yields CSASPLGGYTF.

The J gene is TRBJ2-7, the V gene TRBV5-1; 9 bases agree with TRBD2. From germline, CDR1 is SGHRS and CDR2 YFSETQ. J was trimmed by 5 bases and V by 5 bases; bases with no gene match: 8. The CDR3 is 14 amino acids. DNA for the CDR3: TGCGCCAGCAGACAGGGGACTAGCCCCCACGAGCAGTACTTC. Residues: CASRQGTSPHEQYF.

The chain recombines TRBV2 with TRBJ2-5; 9 nucleotides agree with TRBD1. The DNA end favors TRBJ2-7, so the J call may be wrong. Germline values: CDR1 SNHLY, CDR2 FYNNEI. The CDR3 is made up of 14 amino acids. The chain's CDR3 is CASRAQGAPNEQYF. The DNA of the CDR3 is TGTGCCAGCAGGGCACAGGGGGCCCCTAACGAGCAGTACTTC.

The V call is TRBV4-2, the J call TRBJ2-7; TRBD2 might be the D (7 bases). Germline V lookup: CDR1 LGHNA, CDR2 YNFKEQ. The CDR3 totals 16 residues. The V gene lost 0 bases and the J gene lost 5 bases, with 17 bases spanning the gap. The CDR3 is CASSQERWGGGDEQYF. DNA of the CDR3: TGTGCCAGCAGCCAAGAACGTTGGGGGGGCGGCGACGAGCAGTACTTC.

The rearrangement links TRBV4-3 to TRBJ2-2; no reliable D call. The CDR3 loop spans 20 amino acids. The germline V gene has CDR1 LGHNA and CDR2 YSLEER. The V gene lost 0 bases and the J gene lost 3 bases, with 23 bases spanning the gap. This chain's CDR3 is CASSQDKSAVAEKDTGELFF. In DNA form, the CDR3 reads TGCGCCAGCAGCCAAGATAAGAGCGCTGTGGCAGAGAAAGACACCGGGGAGCTGTTTTTT.

The rearrangement joins TRBV5-1 to TRBJ2-7, with TRBD2 matching over 7 bases. The junction had 10 bases not matched to a gene; V was cut back by 3 bases and J by 4 bases. The germline V gene has CDR1 SGHRS and CDR2 YFSETQ. CDR3 length: 15 residues. The CDR3 here is CASSWEGGRTYEQYF. Here the CDR3 DNA reads TGCGCCAGCAGCTGGGAGGGAGGCCGAACGTACGAGCAGTACTTC.

This clone was seen a handful of times. The chain carries TRBV7-3 and TRBJ2-1; 14 bases map to TRBD2. There are 15 residues in the CDR3. With V trimmed by 4 bases and J by 7 bases, 3 bases remained unmatched. Germline loops: CDR1 SGHTA, CDR2 FQGTGA. CDR3 nucleotides: TGTGCCAGCAGCTCGGGGACTAGCGGGGGAAATGAGCAGTTCTTC. Translated, it gives CASSSGTSGGNEQFF. The entire variable domain, with the rest obtained from reference TRBV7-3 and TRBJ2-1, is as follows: GAGVSQTPSNKVTEKGKYVELRCDPISGHTALYWYRQSLGQGPEFLIYFQGTGAADDSGLPNDRFFAVRPEGSVSTLKIQRTERGDSAVYLCASSSGTSGGNEQFFGPGTRLTVL.

The V and J genes are TRBV5-4 and TRBJ1-2; 9 positions match TRBD1. The V gene end was trimmed by 4 bases and the J gene end by 5 bases; junction bases not matched to a gene: 12. Germline V gene data show CDR1 as SGHNT and CDR2 as YYREEE (reference sequence). There are 16 residues in the CDR3. The CDR3 DNA follows: TGTGCCAGCAGCATCAGGGGGACAGGGCATCTTTATGGCTACACCTTC. Its translation is CASSIRGTGHLYGYTF.

The chain combines TRBV7-2 with TRBJ1-2; 7 bases align to TRBD1. Looked up from germline, CDR1 is SGHTA and CDR2 is FQGNSA. The CDR3 covers 12 residues. J was trimmed by 4 bases and V by 8 bases; bases with no gene match: 4. The CDR3 region has the DNA TGTGCCAGCTCGGGGACAGCCTATGGCTACACCTTC. Its protein product is CASSGTAYGYTF.

This chain uses TRBV7-9 with TRBJ1-1; 10 bases align to TRBD1. The CDR3 totals 17 residues. V shed 0 bases and J 1 base; nucleotides not matched to a gene: 5. Germline V gene lookup returns CDR1 SEHNR and CDR2 FQNEAQ (reference sequence). The CDR3 loop reads CASSLARGQGRNTEAFF. The CDR3 DNA is TGTGCCAGCAGCTTAGCGAGGGGACAGGGGCGGAACACTGAAGCTTTCTTT.

The V and J genes are TRBV5-1 and TRBJ2-1; 13 bases fit TRBD2. J gave up 9 bases and V 5 bases, and 8 bases lay outside the gene matches. The CDR3 is 15 amino acids. CDR1 is SGHRS, CDR2 YFSETQ, per germline. The CDR3 DNA reads as TGCGCCAGCAGGATACTAGCGGGAGGGTCCGGTGAGCAGTTCTTC. Protein: CASRILAGGSGEQFF.

The chain couples TRBV7-9 to TRBJ2-7; TRBD1 agrees at 12 bases. The CDR3 spans 18 residues. Germline V CDR1 and CDR2: SEHNR, FQNEAQ (reference sequence). V was pared by 0 bases and J by 4 bases, with 10 bases of the junction left unmatched. CDR3 sequence (DNA): TGTGCCAGCAGCTTAGCAGGGACAGGGGGCGGAAGGTCTTACGAGCAGTACTTC. It translates to CASSLAGTGGGRSYEQYF.